This TCR beta chain was sequenced in a study of T cells in Graves' hyperthyroidism and ophthalmopathy. Across the study: At initial diagnosis, before any treatment had begun, peripheral blood was obtained. The study, taken as a whole, reports: Patients with ophthalmopathy were separated from those with stable hyperthyroidism by a 13 V-J model.

This clonotype has a single count. Its target is unknown. Amplified TCR beta CDR3 regions derived from RNA transcripts. The TCR CDR3 was amplified in a first-round RT-PCR using the HTBI primer set. TCRdb independently ran MiXCR on the multiplex PCR reads; one entry per CDR3 protein. The data show 800,000 or so distinct CDR3 sequences, more than 30% seen once. Diagnoses used clinical symptoms, serum thyroxine and TRAb, thyroid ultrasound and orbital computed tomography. PBMCs were derived from 10 ml fresh peripheral blood. Germline CDR1 and CDR2: MGHDK and SYGVNS. The CDR3 runs to 13 residues. Trimming took 5 bases from V and 3 from J, leaving 10 bases between them.

Sequenced sample: blood. The clonotype comes from a man between 18 and 35 years old with Graves' hyperthyroidism. The rearrangement joins TRBV25-1 to TRBJ1-1; D is undetermined. The CDR3 loop is CASSTPEDTEAFF. DNA of the CDR3: TGTGCCAGCAGTACTCCAGAGGACACTGAAGCTTTCTTT.